The 16 T cell receptor beta chains given below trace back to one sample, sequenced in a study of cytomegalovirus exposure and HLA in healthy donors. The PCR made use of 60 Vbeta and 13 Jbeta primers. The protocol was immunoSEQ multiplex PCR, while the TCRdb copy is restricted to in-frame clones and leaves out a portion. The sample includes about 190,000 clones, about four fifths of them seen just once. The sequencing sample was made of PBMCs. Receptors were obtained from a woman between 50 and 59 years old in good health and CMV-seropositive.

V is TRBV5-1 and J is TRBJ1-3; 8 nucleotides line up with TRBD1. Trimming removed 3 bases from V and 0 bases from J; junction bases left unmatched: 8. The CDR3 spans 17 residues. In germline, CDR1 is SGHRS, CDR2 YFSETQ. The CDR3 region has the DNA TGCGCCAGCAGCTCGAGGGGACAGGCTGTCTCTGGAAACACCATATATTTT. This sequence encodes CASSSRGQAVSGNTIYF.

This chain uses TRBV19 with TRBJ2-3; a possible D gene is TRBD2 (5 bases). With 3 bases removed from V and 2 bases from J, the gap between germline ends came to 6 bases. The CDR3 consists of 13 residues. Looked up from germline, CDR1 is LNHDA and CDR2 is SQIVND (reference sequence). In DNA, the CDR3 is TGTGCCAGTAGTATCGGGGACACAGATACGCAGTATTTT. Amino acids: CASSIGDTDTQYF.

This sequence joins TRBV7-8 and TRBJ1-2, with 8 bases identical to TRBD1. V dropped 5 bases and J dropped 5; count of bases not matched to a gene: 7. CDR3 length equals 14 residues. Germline CDR1 reads SGHVS; CDR2 reads FQNEAQ. CDR3 in amino acids: CASSLTDREYGYTF. The DNA for the CDR3 is TGTGCCAGCAGCCTAACGGACAGGGAATATGGCTACACCTTC. The entire variable domain, with the rest obtained from reference TRBV7-8 and TRBJ1-2, is as follows: GAGVSQSPRYKVAKRGQDVALRCDPISGHVSLFWYQQALGQGPEFLTYFQNEAQLDKSGLPSDRFFAERPEGSVSTLKIQRTQQEDSAVYLCASSLTDREYGYTFGSGTRLTVV.

On this clone itself: This CDR3 is missing its conserved last phenylalanine or tryptophan, likely due to a read error. V is TRBV5-8 and J is TRBJ1-2; no clear D gene. This CDR3 contains 11 residues. Germline V CDR1 and CDR2: SGHTS, YDEGEE. Trimming left V 2 bases short and J 2 bases short, with 1 base between. This chain's CDR3 is CASSFNYGYTL. DNA of the CDR3: TGTGCCAGCAGCTTCAACTATGGCTACACCCTC.

The rearrangement links TRBV5-4 to TRBJ2-5, with D maybe TRBD1 (5 bases). Trimming cost V 2 bases and J 2 bases, with 10 bases left between them. The germline gives CDR1 SGHNT, CDR2 YYREEE (reference sequence). The CDR3 spans 14 residues. CDR3 protein: CASSFGHIQETQYF. CDR3 coding DNA: TGTGCCAGCAGCTTCGGACACATACAAGAGACCCAGTACTTC.

V and J are TRBV10-2 and TRBJ2-5; 7 bases are a match to TRBD2. TRBJ2-7 matches the DNA end more closely, so the J call is doubtful. In germline, CDR1 is WSHSY, CDR2 SAAADI. This CDR3 is 14 amino acids long. In DNA form, the CDR3 reads TGCGCCAGCAGAATCGGGAGGCCTCCCTACGAGCAGTACTTC. It is translated as CASRIGRPPYEQYF.

In nucleotides, the CDR3 is TGTGCCTGGAGTGTGTCCAGGGATGGCTACACCTTC. It yields the protein CAWSVSRDGYTF. The chain employs TRBV30 and TRBJ1-2; the D gene is possibly TRBD1 (5 bases). Germline V lookup: CDR1 GTSNPN, CDR2 SVGIG (reference sequence). This CDR3 contains 12 residues. V was clipped by 0 bases and J by 6 bases, with 8 bases between them.

V and J are TRBV2 and TRBJ1-2, with TRBD1 as a possible D gene (5 bases). V lost 4 bases and J 4 bases, leaving 16 bases between the germline ends. The germline CDR1 and CDR2 sequences are SNHLY and FYNNEI. There are 15 residues in the CDR3. CDR3 sequence: CASSGKGRGGYGYTF. The CDR3, as DNA: TGTGCCAGCAGTGGCAAAGGGAGGGGCGGCTATGGCTACACCTTC.

J is TRBJ2-1 and V is TRBV9, with D perhaps matching TRBD1 (6 bases). CDR1 SGDLS and CDR2 YYNGEE come from the germline V gene. The V and J ends lost 4 bases and 3 bases respectively, with 11 bases between them. The CDR3 loop spans 14 amino acids. The CDR3 sequence is CASSPRTVYNEQFF. In DNA form, the CDR3 reads TGTGCCAGCAGCCCCCGGACAGTCTACAATGAGCAGTTCTTC.

The chain employs TRBV28 and TRBJ1-2; no definite D call. The germline V and J ends were trimmed by 4 bases and 1 base, with 13 bases remaining between them. Per germline, CDR1 MDHEN and CDR2 SYDVKM. This CDR3 spans 15 amino acids. The CDR3 region has the DNA TGTGCCAGCAGTTCTGCCTTGCGGGGTAACTATGGCTACACCTTC. The encoded protein is CASSSALRGNYGYTF.

The rearrangement joins TRBV27 to TRBJ1-1, with D maybe TRBD1 (5 bases). In germline, CDR1 is MNHEY, CDR2 SMNVEV (reference sequence). The CDR3 consists of 15 residues. Trimming removed 3 bases at V and 0 bases at J, with 11 bases between. The CDR3 reads CASSFDRLMNTEAFF. The DNA of the CDR3 is TGTGCCAGCAGTTTCGACAGACTCATGAACACTGAAGCTTTCTTT.

This rearrangement joins TRBV6-5 to TRBJ1-1, with D possibly matching TRBD1 (5 bases). CDR1 MNHEY and CDR2 SVGAGI come from the germline V gene. Trimming cost V 8 bases and J 6 bases, with 7 bases left between them. The CDR3 loop spans 10 amino acids. The CDR3 reads CASRRAEAFF. CDR3 sequence (DNA): TGTGCCAGCCGCAGGGCTGAAGCTTTCTTT.

This clone showed up just a few times. The chain recombines TRBV7-9 with TRBJ1-1, with D unresolved. Germline V gives CDR1 SEHNR, CDR2 FQNEAQ (reference sequence). V dropped 4 bases and J dropped 8 bases, with 17 bases sitting between them. The CDR3 sequence is 14 residues long. CDR3 nucleotides: TGTGCCAGCAGCTCTGGGTGGGGAGGATCAGAAGCTTTCTTT. This encodes CASSSGWGGSEAFF. Complete variable domain (other parts from reference TRBV7-9 and TRBJ1-1): DTGVSQNPRHKITKRGQNVTFRCDPISEHNRLYWYRQTLGQGPEFLTYFQNEAQLEKSRLLSDRFSAERPKGSFSTLEIQRTEQGDSAMYLCASSSGWGGSEAFFGQGTRLTVV.

J is TRBJ2-3 and V is TRBV10-2; 7 bases map to TRBD1. The V gene end was trimmed by 2 bases and the J gene end by 5 bases; junction bases not matched to a gene: 7. Per the germline V gene, CDR1 is WSHSY and CDR2 is SAAADI. The CDR3 is made up of 15 amino acids. Here the CDR3 reads CASSERGRLRDTQYF. CDR3 DNA: TGCGCCAGCAGTGAGAGGGGGCGCCTAAGAGATACGCAGTATTTT.

The chain recombines TRBV7-3 with TRBJ1-5, with 8 positions matching TRBD1. This CDR3 is built from 16 residues. From germline, CDR1 is SGHTA and CDR2 FQGTGA. The V gene end was trimmed by 5 bases and the J gene end by 7 bases; junction bases not matched to a gene: 13. The CDR3 spells CASSQRSRGLYQPQHF. CDR3 in DNA: TGTGCCAGCAGCCAACGGTCCAGGGGGCTTTACCAGCCCCAGCATTTT. The entire variable domain, with the rest obtained from reference TRBV7-3 and TRBJ1-5, is as follows: GAGVSQTPSNKVTEKGKYVELRCDPISGHTALYWYRQSLGQGPEFLIYFQGTGAADDSGLPNDRFFAVRPEGSVSTLKIQRTERGDSAVYLCASSQRSRGLYQPQHFGDGTRLSIL.

The chain has TRBV5-5 and TRBJ1-5; 11 nucleotides align to TRBD1. The CDR3 totals 15 residues. Per germline, CDR1 SGHKS and CDR2 YYEKEE (reference sequence). The junction had 7 bases not matched to a gene; V was cut back by 4 bases and J by 7 bases. This CDR3 reads CASSRGTGGGQPQHF. The CDR3 bases are TGTGCCAGCAGCAGGGGGACAGGGGGTGGACAGCCCCAGCATTTT.